The 5 T cell receptor beta chains given below trace back to one sample, sequenced in a study of T cell changes during pregnancy in multiple sclerosis. Using immunoSEQ multiplex PCR, the repertoire was profiled, and TCRdb retains in-frame clones only, with some absent. The sample holds some 60,000 clones; about 94% are singletons and the top ten take approximately 0.35%. The material sequenced was CD4+ T cells from peripheral blood mononuclear cells, taken before pregnancy. These receptors originate from a female donor with multiple sclerosis, enrolled in a pregnancy study.

The chain recombines TRBV2 with TRBJ2-5; the match to TRBD1 covers 8 bases. The ends lost 6 bases at V and 2 bases at J; junction bases unmatched: 11. The CDR3 runs to 16 residues. From germline, CDR1 is SNHLY and CDR2 FYNNEI. The CDR3 nucleotides read TGTGCCAGCAGGACAGGGGTGGCAGGTTCGCAAGAGACCCAGTACTTC. Protein product: CASRTGVAGSQETQYF.

This sequence joins TRBV18 and TRBJ2-1; D is ambiguous. Germline-derived CDR1 and CDR2 are KGHSH and LQKENI. This CDR3 is 13 amino acids long. V was trimmed by 3 bases and J by 5 bases, leaving 8 bases between them. The DNA of the CDR3 is TGTGCCAGCTCACCGCAACATAACAATGAGCAGTTCTTC. This translates into CASSPQHNNEQFF.

Regarding this clone: Other DNA sequences of this sample code for an identical CDR3. The rearrangement uses TRBV7-2 and TRBJ1-2; 7 bases map to TRBD1. The V gene's germline CDR1 is SGHTA and CDR2 FQGNSA. Unmatched junction bases numbered 7, after V lost 5 bases and J lost 4 bases. This CDR3 is 14 amino acids long. Written as DNA, the CDR3 is TGTGCCAGCAGCCTCGGGACAGCGAGCTATGGCTACACCTTC. Residues: CASSLGTASYGYTF.

The chain is built from TRBV5-4 and TRBJ1-2, with D perhaps matching TRBD1 (6 bases). Germline V gene lookup returns CDR1 SGHNT and CDR2 YYREEE (reference sequence). V was clipped by 1 base and J by 4 bases, with 8 bases between them. This CDR3 comprises 13 residues. In DNA, the CDR3 is TGTGCCAGCAGCTTGAACAGGGCCTATGGCTACACCTTC. Its translation is CASSLNRAYGYTF. The entire variable domain, with the rest obtained from reference TRBV5-4 and TRBJ1-2, is as follows: ETGVTQSPTHLIKTRGQQVTLRCSSQSGHNTVSWYQQALGQGPQFIFQYYREEENGRGNFPPRFSGLQFPNYSSELNVNALELDDSALYLCASSLNRAYGYTFGSGTRLTVV.

The CDR3 is CASSPYRAVWTSSGANVLTF. The CDR3 DNA reads as TGCGCCAGCAGCCCATACAGGGCGGTCTGGACGTCGTCTGGGGCCAACGTCCTGACTTTC. The chain uses TRBV4-3 and TRBJ2-6, with TRBD1 as a possible D gene (6 bases). The germline V gene encodes CDR1 LGHNA and CDR2 YSLEER. V lost 4 bases and J lost 1, with 23 bases in between. The CDR3 is made up of 20 amino acids.